This paragraph covers one TCR beta chain sequence. The data were produced by immunoSEQ multiplex PCR, yet TCRdb's version contains in-frame clones alone and is incomplete. The sample comprises under 85,000 clones, 91% of which are singletons, and about 0.27% rests with the top ten. Between the trimmed V and J ends, which lost 0 bases and 1 base, there was a span of 13 bases. Germline values: CDR1 SGHRS, CDR2 YFSETQ. This CDR3 has 16 residues. The sample comes from a study of T cell changes during pregnancy in multiple sclerosis. This receptor was taken from a female donor in good health, enrolled as a control in a pregnancy study. The chain employs TRBV5-1 and TRBJ1-1; D is perhaps TRBD1 (6 bases). Sequences were derived from CD4+ T cells from peripheral blood mononuclear cells, sampled in the third trimester of pregnancy. The CDR3 nucleotides read TGCGCCAGCAGCTTGGGAGGGGGTCCTGCGAACACTGAAGCTTTCTTT. This encodes CASSLGGGPANTEAFF.